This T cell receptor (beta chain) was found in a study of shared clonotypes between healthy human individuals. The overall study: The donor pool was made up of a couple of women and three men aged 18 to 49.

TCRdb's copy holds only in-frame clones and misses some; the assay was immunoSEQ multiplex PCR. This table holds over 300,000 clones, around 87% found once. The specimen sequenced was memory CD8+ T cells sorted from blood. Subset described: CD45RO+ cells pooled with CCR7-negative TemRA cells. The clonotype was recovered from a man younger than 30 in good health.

The CDR3 here is CASSWGRRGWGQPAPYGYTF. CDR3 DNA: TGCGCCAGCAGCTGGGGAAGAAGAGGGTGGGGACAGCCAGCCCCCTATGGCTACACCTTC. The chain carries TRBV5-1 and TRBJ1-2; TRBD1 matches at 7 bases. From germline, CDR1 is SGHRS and CDR2 YFSETQ. The J segment lost 4 bases and the V segment lost 3 bases, leaving 24 bases of the junction unmatched. The CDR3 consists of 20 residues. Supplemented by reference TRBV5-1 and TRBJ1-2, the full variable domain reads KAGVTQTPRYLIKTRGQQVTLSCSPISGHRSVSWYQQTPGQGLQFLFEYFSETQRNKGNFPGRFSGRQFSNSRSEMNVSTLELGDSALYLCASSWGRRGWGQPAPYGYTFGSGTRLTVV.